This TCR beta chain emerged from a study of Tregs in tolerant kidney transplant recipients. The study's findings and limits: Tregs expanded with activated donor B cells seemed most donor-specific.

Assay: immunoSEQ multiplex PCR; the TCRdb copy retains only in-frame clones and omits some. The data contain roughly 46,000 clones, roughly 89% of them singletons. CDR3 length: 14 residues. Trimming at V came to 3 bases and at J to 5 bases, leaving 8 bases not matched to a gene. Germline CDR1 SGHRS, CDR2 YFSETQ. About this clone itself: Its specificity is not known.

CD4+CD25+CD127- Tregs, CD4+CD25- non-Tregs, CD4 and CD8 cells were sorted. This TCR came from a human donor in good health. The material sequenced was Tregs from blood. This chain connects TRBV5-1 to TRBJ2-7; 7 bases agree with TRBD1. Here the CDR3 reads CASSSTGRWHEQYF. CDR3 in DNA: TGCGCCAGCAGCTCGACAGGGCGCTGGCACGAGCAGTACTTC.